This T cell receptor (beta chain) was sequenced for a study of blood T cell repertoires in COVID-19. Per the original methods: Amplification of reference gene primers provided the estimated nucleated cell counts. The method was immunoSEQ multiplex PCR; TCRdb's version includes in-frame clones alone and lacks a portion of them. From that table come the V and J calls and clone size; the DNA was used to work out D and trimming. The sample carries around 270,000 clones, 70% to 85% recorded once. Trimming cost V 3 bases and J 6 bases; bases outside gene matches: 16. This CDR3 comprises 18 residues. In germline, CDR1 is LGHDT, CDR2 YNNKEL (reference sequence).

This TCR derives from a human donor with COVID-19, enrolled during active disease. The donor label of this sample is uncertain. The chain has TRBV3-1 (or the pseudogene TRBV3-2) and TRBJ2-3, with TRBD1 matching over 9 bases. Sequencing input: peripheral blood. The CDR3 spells CASSQYMGQGRDPDTQYF. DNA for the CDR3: TGTGCCAGCAGCCAGTATATGGGACAGGGTAGGGACCCGGATACGCAGTATTTT.